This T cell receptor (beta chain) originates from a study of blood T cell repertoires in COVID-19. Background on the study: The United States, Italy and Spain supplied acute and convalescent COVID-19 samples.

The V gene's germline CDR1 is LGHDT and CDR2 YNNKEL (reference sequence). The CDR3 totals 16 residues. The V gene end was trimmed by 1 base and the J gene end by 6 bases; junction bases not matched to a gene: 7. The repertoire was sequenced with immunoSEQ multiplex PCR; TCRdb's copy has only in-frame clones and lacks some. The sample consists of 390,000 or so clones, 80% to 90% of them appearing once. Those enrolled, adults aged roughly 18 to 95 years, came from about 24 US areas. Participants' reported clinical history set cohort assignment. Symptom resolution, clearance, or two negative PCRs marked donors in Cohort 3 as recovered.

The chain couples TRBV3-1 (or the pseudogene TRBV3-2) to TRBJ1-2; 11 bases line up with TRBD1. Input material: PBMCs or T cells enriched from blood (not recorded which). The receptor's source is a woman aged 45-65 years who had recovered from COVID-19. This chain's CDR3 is CASSQVSPGQGDGYTF. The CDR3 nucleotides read TGTGCCAGCAGCCAAGTGTCCCCGGGACAGGGGGATGGCTACACCTTC.